This T cell receptor beta chain was found in a study of CD8 T cells in Susac syndrome. This CDR3 region has 15 residues. Germline loops: CDR1 SGHRS, CDR2 YFSETQ. About this clonotype: The junction departs from germline at one end; a sequencing error may be responsible.

With random hexamers, 0.5 to 1 ug RNA was reverse transcribed. TCRdb independently ran MiXCR on the immunoSEQ multiplex PCR reads; one entry per CDR3 protein. The table records roughly 400,000 distinct CDR3 sequences, 85% to 90% of them present only once. The V and J genes are TRBV5-1 and TRBJ1-1, with a weak D call TRBD1 (5 bases). Sequencing used CD8+ T cells from PBMCs. This sequence was found in a human donor with multiple sclerosis. CDR3 DNA: TGCGCCAGCACCCGGACCGGGACTGGCAACACTGGAGCTTTCTTT. Amino acid sequence: CASTRTGTGNTGAFF.